These T cell receptor beta chains were read from a single sample in a study of CD8 T cells in Susac syndrome. From the immunoSEQ multiplex PCR reads, TCRdb called clonotypes with MiXCR, one entry per CDR3 protein. The sample lists roughly 88,000 distinct CDR3 sequences, approximately 96% occurring once. The sample taken for sequencing was CD8+ T cells from PBMCs. The receptors were sampled from a human donor with Susac syndrome. The CDR3 runs from the conserved cysteine through the conserved F or W. The D gene is left open where the match is weak. Size tells how often a clone was seen (once, few, many) or the class of an expanded clone, and some rows leave it out.

TRBJ2-1 | TRBV29-1 | - | TRBD2 | CSVGTSGGLDEQFF | TGCAGCGTGGGGACTAGCGGGGGCCTTGATGAGCAGTTCTTC
TRBJ2-5 | TRBV7-8 | - | - | CASSLEVVTQYF | TGTGCCAGCAGCTTAGAGGTGGTGACCCAGTACTTC
TRBJ1-1 | TRBV7-8 | - | - | CASSLSRSAEAFF | TGTGCCAGCAGCTTAAGTAGATCGGCAGAGGCTTTCTTT
TRBJ2-6 | TRBV2 | - | - | CASTAGAGANVLTF | TGTGCCAGCACCGCTGGCGCTGGGGCCAACGTCCTGACTTTC
TRBJ2-2 | TRBV7-9 | - | TRBD1 | CASRAGGDTGELFF | TGTGCCAGCCGTGCAGGGGGCGACACCGGGGAGCTGTTTTTT
TRBJ1-4 | TRBV20-1 | - | - | CSARVDLDEKLFF | TGCAGTGCTAGAGTGGACCTGGATGAAAAACTGTTTTTT
TRBJ2-1 | TRBV20-1 | - | - | CSAHWGPLNNEQFF | TGCAGTGCCCACTGGGGCCCCCTGAACAATGAGCAGTTCTTC
TRBJ2-2 | TRBV6-2/TRBV6-3 | - | - | CASSYAPANTGELFF | TGTGCCAGCAGTTATGCCCCGGCGAACACCGGGGAGCTGTTTTTT
TRBJ2-5 | TRBV6-5 | - | - | CASGDGGLKTQYF | TGTGCCAGCGGAGACGGAGGCTTGAAGACCCAGTACTTC
TRBJ1-1 | TRBV20-1 | - | TRBD1 | CSAPPTGGILNTEAFF | TGCAGTGCCCCTCCGACAGGGGGCATTCTCAACACTGAAGCTTTCTTT
TRBJ2-3 | TRBV15 | - | TRBD2 | CATSSGLASGRGTDTQYF | TGTGCCACCAGCAGCGGCCTAGCTAGCGGGAGGGGCACAGATACGCAGTATTTT
TRBJ2-5 | TRBV29-1 | - | - | CSVEGGAQETQYF | TGCAGCGTCGAGGGCGGGGCCCAAGAGACCCAGTACTTC
TRBJ2-5 | TRBV3-1 | - | TRBD2 | CASSLSGARPETQYF | TGTGCCAGCAGCCTAAGCGGGGCGAGGCCGGAGACCCAGTACTTC
TRBJ1-1 | TRBV20-1 | - | TRBD1 | CSPLDRRDRQEAFF | TGCAGTCCCCTGGACAGGCGGGACCGACAGGAAGCTTTCTTT
TRBJ1-5 | TRBV7-2 | - | - | CASSLTPSWGQPQHF | TGTGCCAGCAGCTTAACCCCCAGCTGGGGTCAGCCCCAGCATTTT
TRBJ1-1 | TRBV27 | - | - | CASSLGPAMNTEAFF | TGTGCCAGCAGTTTAGGTCCGGCCATGAACACTGAAGCTTTCTTT
TRBJ2-5 | TRBV5-1 | - | TRBD1 | CASSPWGEGAAPHQETQYF | TGCGCCAGCAGCCCATGGGGTGAGGGGGCGGCCCCCCACCAAGAGACCCAGTACTTC
TRBJ1-2 | TRBV6-5 | - | - | CASSYGTPLYGYTF | TGTGCCAGCAGTTACGGGACACCACTCTATGGCTACACCTTC
TRBJ2-3 | TRBV28 | - | TRBD1 | CASSSGQGTLISQYF | TGTGCCAGCAGTAGCGGACAGGGGACTTTAATATCGCAGTATTTT
TRBJ1-1 | TRBV7-9 | - | - | CASSSQVIKNTEAFF | TGTGCCAGCAGCTCCCAGGTGATAAAGAACACTGAAGCTTTCTTT
TRBJ2-7 | TRBV25-1 | - | - | CASNSGSYEQYF | TGTGCCAGCAATAGCGGATCCTACGAGCAGTACTTC
TRBJ2-1 | TRBV15 | - | - | CATSRGRRGTYNEQFF | TGTGCCACCAGCCGGGGTAGACGGGGTACCTACAATGAGCAGTTCTTC
TRBJ2-3 | TRBV7-8 | - | TRBD2 | CASSLRLAGLNGGSDTQYF | TGTGCCAGCAGCTTACGCCTAGCGGGGTTGAATGGGGGTTCAGATACGCAGTATTTT
TRBJ2-7 | TRBV7-6 | - | - | CASSLNRQGGTYEQYF | TGTGCCAGCAGCTTAAATCGACAGGGAGGAACCTACGAGCAGTACTTC
TRBJ1-5 | TRBV20-1 | - | TRBD1 | CSARDRAMIYSNQPQHF | TGCAGTGCGCGGGACAGGGCGATGATATATAGCAATCAGCCCCAGCATTTT
TRBJ1-1 | TRBV20-1 | - | - | CSARRAGRNTEAFF | TGCAGTGCTAGGAGGGCCGGGAGGAACACTGAAGCTTTCTTT
TRBJ2-4 | TRBV15 | once | - | CATSGLLAKNIQYF | TGTGCCACCAGCGGCCTCCTAGCCAAAAACATTCAGTACTTC